The T cell receptor (beta chain) under discussion was sequenced for a study of control samples from healthy donors and cancer patients. V shed 6 bases and J 5 bases; nucleotides not matched to a gene: 1. CDR1 and CDR2 (germline): SGHDN, FVKESK. This CDR3 is 13 amino acids long. Clones were read by immunoSEQ multiplex PCR, and TCRdb kept only the in-frame ones, dropping some. The sample holds more than 95,000 clones, roughly 92% seen once. Material: PBMCs. The chain has TRBV14 and TRBJ2-3, with 11 nucleotides matching TRBD2. This TCR derives from a man older than 75 with head and neck cancer. CDR3 coding DNA: TGTGCCAGCAGGCTAGCGGGAGGAGATACGCAGTATTTT. Amino acids: CASRLAGGDTQYF.